This TCR beta chain was identified in a study of blood T cell repertoires in COVID-19. The overall study: COVID-19 samples collected from the United States, Italy and Spain covered acute and convalescent phases. The analysed material was cDNA or gDNA that came from T cells, B-cell-depleted T cells, or PBMCs.

The germline V gene has CDR1 SSHAT and CDR2 FNYEAQ (reference sequence). The CDR3 runs 15 residues. As processed by the authors: Nucleated cell number was recorded as an estimate derived from reference gene primer amplification. Clones were sequenced by immunoSEQ multiplex PCR, and TCRdb holds only the in-frame ones, with some missing. That table supplies the V and J calls and clone size; D and trimming were determined from the DNA. The data hold 150,000 to 200,000 clones, with around 90% observed a single time. Note on this clone: At one end the junction does not follow the germline gene, possibly because of a read error.

The gene calls are TRBV7-7 and TRBJ2-3; the D gene is possibly TRBD2 (5 bases). Sequencing was done on a sample of peripheral blood. This TCR came from a man aged 50 to 59 with acute or convalescent COVID-19. The CDR3 is CASSFGGGGTDTQYF. Here the CDR3 DNA reads TGTGCTAGCAGCTTCGGCGGCGGCGGGACAGATACGCAGTATTTT. Using reference TRBV7-7 and TRBJ2-3 for the parts outside the CDR3, the full variable domain is GAGVSQSPRYKVTKRGQDVTLRCDPISSHATLYWYQQALGQGPEFLTYFNYEAQPDKSGLPSDRFSAERPEGSISTLTIQRTEQRDSAMYRCASSFGGGGTDTQYFGPGTRLTVL.